The present T cell receptor beta chain was sequenced within a study of blood T cell repertoires in COVID-19. Overall study context: From the United States, Italy and Spain came samples of acute and convalescent COVID-19. The cDNA or gDNA used as material had been derived from T cells, B-cell-depleted T cells, or PBMCs.

Under the authors' procedure: It was from reference gene primer amplification that nucleated cell counts were estimated. Only in-frame clones appear in the TCRdb table, and some are missing; sequencing was by immunoSEQ multiplex PCR. Clonal size and the V and J genes are those of that table, whereas D and trimming came from the DNA. The sample shows almost 70,000 clones, roughly three quarters of them seen only once. This clone was counted a few times. The CDR3 length is 14 residues. V lost 5 bases to trimming and J lost 6 bases; unmatched junction nucleotides: 2. Germline V gives CDR1 SGHTA, CDR2 FQGNSA.

The chain is built from TRBV7-2 and TRBJ1-4, with 11 nucleotides matching TRBD1. The sequence was obtained from a man aged 60-69 years with acute or convalescent COVID-19. The sequencing sample was made of peripheral blood. The CDR3 nucleotides read TGTGCCAGCAGCCGGACAGGGGGCGATGAAAAACTGTTTTTT. It codes for CASSRTGGDEKLFF.